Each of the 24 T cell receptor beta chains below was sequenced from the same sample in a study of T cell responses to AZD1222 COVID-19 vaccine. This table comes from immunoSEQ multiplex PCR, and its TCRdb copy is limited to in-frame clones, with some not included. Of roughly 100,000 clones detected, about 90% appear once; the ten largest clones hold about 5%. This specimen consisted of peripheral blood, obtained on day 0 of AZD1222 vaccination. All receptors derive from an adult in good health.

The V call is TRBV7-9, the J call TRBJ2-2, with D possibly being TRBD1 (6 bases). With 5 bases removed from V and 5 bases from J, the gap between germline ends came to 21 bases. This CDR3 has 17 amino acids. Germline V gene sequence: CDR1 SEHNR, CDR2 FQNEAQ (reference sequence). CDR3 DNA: TGTGCCAGCAGCCTACTGGGGTGGGGGCTGCGGACCGGGGAGCTGTTTTTT. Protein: CASSLLGWGLRTGELFF.

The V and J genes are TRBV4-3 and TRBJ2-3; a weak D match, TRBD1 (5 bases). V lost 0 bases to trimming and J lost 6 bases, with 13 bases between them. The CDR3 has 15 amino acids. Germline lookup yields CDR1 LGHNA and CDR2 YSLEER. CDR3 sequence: CASSQDPKGVDTQYF. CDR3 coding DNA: TGCGCCAGCAGCCAAGATCCGAAAGGGGTCGATACGCAGTATTTT.

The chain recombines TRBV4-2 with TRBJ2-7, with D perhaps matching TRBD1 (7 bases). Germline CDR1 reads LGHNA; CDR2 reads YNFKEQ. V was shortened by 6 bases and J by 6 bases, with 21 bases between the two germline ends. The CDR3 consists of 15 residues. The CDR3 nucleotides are TGTGCCAGCAGACCAGAGGAGGGGGCAAAATCCGAGCAGTACTTC. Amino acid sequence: CASRPEEGAKSEQYF.

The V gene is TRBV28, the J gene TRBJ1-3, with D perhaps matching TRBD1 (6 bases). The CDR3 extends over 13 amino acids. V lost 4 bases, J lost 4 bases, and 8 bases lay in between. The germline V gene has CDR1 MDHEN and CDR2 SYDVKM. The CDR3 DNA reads TGTGCCAGCAGTTCAGGGGTCGGAAACACCATATATTTT. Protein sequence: CASSSGVGNTIYF.

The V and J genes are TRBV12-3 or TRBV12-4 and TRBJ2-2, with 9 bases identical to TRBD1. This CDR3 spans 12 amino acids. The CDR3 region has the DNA TGTGCACAGGGGGCTCGGACCGGGGAGCTGTTTTTT. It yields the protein CAQGARTGELFF.

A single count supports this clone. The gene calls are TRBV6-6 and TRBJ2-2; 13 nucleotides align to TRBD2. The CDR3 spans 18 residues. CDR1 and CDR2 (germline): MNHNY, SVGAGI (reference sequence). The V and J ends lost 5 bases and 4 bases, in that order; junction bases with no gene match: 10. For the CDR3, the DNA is TGTGCCAGCAGTCTACTAGCGGGGGGGCCAGGTGTCACCGGGGAGCTGTTTTTT. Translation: CASSLLAGGPGVTGELFF.

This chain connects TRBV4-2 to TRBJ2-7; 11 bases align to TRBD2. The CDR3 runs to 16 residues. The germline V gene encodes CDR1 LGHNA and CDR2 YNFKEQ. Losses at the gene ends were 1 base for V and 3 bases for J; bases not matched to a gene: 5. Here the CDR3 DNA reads TGTGCCAGCAGCCAAGGCTCTAGCGGGGGGTACTACGAGCAGTACTTC. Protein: CASSQGSSGGYYEQYF.

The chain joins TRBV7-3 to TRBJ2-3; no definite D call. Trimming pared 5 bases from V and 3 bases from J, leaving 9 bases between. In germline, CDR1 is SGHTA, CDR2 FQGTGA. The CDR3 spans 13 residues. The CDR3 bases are TGTGCCAGCAGCGTTGACCGTACAGATACGCAGTATTTT. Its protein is CASSVDRTDTQYF.

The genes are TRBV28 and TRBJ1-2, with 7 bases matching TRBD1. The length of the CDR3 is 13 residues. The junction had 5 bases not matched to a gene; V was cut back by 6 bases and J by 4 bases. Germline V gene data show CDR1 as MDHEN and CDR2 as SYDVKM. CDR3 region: CASRPGGSYGYTF. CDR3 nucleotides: TGTGCCAGCAGGCCAGGGGGTTCCTATGGCTACACCTTC.

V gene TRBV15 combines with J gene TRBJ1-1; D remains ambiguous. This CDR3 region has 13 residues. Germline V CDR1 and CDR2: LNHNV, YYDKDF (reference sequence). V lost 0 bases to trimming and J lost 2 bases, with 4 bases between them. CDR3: CATSREGNTEAFF. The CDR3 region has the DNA TGTGCCACCAGCAGAGAGGGAAACACTGAAGCTTTCTTT.

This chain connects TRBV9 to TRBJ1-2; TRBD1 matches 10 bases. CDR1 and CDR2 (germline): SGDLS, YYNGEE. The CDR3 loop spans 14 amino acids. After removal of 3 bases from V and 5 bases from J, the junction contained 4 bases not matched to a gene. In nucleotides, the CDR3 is TGTGCCAGCAGCGACACGGGACAGGGGTATGGCTACACCTTC. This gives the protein CASSDTGQGYGYTF.

CDR3 sequence reads: CASSLVPGTEAFF. The CDR3 DNA reads as TGTGCCAGCAGTTTAGTGCCAGGGACTGAAGCTTTCTTT. This chain uses TRBV27 with TRBJ1-1; D is possibly TRBD1 (5 bases). This CDR3 comprises 13 residues. V lost 2 bases and J 5 bases, leaving 9 bases between the germline ends. Germline V CDR1 and CDR2: MNHEY, SMNVEV (reference sequence).

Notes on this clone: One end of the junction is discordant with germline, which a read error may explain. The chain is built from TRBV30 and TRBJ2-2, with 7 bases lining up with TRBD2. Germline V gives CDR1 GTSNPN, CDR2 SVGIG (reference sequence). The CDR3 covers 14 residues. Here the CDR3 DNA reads TGTGCCTGCAGTGGGGGGGTAACCCCCGGGGAGCTGTTTTTT. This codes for CACSGGVTPGELFF.

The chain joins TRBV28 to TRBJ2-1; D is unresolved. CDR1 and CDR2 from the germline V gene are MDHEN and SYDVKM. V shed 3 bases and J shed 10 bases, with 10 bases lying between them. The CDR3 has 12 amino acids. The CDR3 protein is CASSFGTREQFF. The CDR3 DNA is TGTGCCAGCAGTTTCGGAACCAGAGAGCAGTTCTTC.

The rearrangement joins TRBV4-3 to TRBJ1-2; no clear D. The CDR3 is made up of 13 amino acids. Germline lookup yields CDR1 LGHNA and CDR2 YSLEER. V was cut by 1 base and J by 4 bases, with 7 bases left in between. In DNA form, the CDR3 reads TGCGCCAGCAGCCAAGGAACTTTCTATGGCTACACCTTC. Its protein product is CASSQGTFYGYTF.

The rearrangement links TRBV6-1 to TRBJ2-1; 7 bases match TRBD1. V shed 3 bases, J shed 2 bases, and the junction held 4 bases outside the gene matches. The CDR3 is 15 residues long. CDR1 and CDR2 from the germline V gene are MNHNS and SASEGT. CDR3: CASSDGTVPYNEQFF. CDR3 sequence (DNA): TGTGCCAGCAGTGACGGGACAGTTCCCTACAATGAGCAGTTCTTC.

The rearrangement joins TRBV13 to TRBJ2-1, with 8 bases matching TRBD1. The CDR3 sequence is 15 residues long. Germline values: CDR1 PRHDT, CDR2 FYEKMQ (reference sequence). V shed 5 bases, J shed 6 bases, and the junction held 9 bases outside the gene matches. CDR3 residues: CASSPRHRGSNEQFF. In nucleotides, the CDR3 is TGTGCCAGCAGCCCAAGGCACAGGGGGAGCAATGAGCAGTTCTTC.

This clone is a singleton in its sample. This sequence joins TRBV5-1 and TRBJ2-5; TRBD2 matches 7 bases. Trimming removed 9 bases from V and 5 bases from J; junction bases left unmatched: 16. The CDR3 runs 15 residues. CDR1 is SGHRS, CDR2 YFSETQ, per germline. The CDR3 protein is CATRAMAGVRETQYF. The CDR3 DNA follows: TGCGCCACTAGGGCCATGGCGGGGGTTAGGGAGACCCAGTACTTC. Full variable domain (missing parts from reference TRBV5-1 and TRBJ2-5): KAGVTQTPRYLIKTRGQQVTLSCSPISGHRSVSWYQQTPGQGLQFLFEYFSETQRNKGNFPGRFSGRQFSNSRSEMNVSTLELGDSALYLCATRAMAGVRETQYFGPGTRLLVL.

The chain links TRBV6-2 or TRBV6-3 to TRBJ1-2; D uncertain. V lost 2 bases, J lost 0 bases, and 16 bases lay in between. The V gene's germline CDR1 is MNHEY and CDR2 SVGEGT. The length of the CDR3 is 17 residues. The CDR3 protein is CASSYVRATDPNYGYTF. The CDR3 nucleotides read TGTGCCAGCAGTTACGTTCGTGCAACAGATCCTAACTATGGCTACACCTTC.

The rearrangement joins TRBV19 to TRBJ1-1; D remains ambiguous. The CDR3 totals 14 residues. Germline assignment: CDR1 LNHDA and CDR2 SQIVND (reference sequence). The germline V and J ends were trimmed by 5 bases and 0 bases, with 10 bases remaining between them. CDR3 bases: TGTGCCAGTAGTCTCCGGAGGGTGAACACTGAAGCTTTCTTT. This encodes CASSLRRVNTEAFF. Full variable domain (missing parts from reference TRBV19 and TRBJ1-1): DGGITQSPKYLFRKEGQNVTLSCEQNLNHDAMYWYRQDPGQGLRLIYYSQIVNDFQKGDIAEGYSVSREKKESFPLTVTSAQKNPTAFYLCASSLRRVNTEAFFGQGTRLTVV.

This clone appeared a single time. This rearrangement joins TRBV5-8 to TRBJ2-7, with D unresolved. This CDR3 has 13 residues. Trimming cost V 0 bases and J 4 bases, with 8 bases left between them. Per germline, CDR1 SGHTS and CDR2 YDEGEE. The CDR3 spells CASSLGGLYEQYF. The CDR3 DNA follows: TGTGCCAGCAGCTTGGGGGGTCTTTACGAGCAGTACTTC.

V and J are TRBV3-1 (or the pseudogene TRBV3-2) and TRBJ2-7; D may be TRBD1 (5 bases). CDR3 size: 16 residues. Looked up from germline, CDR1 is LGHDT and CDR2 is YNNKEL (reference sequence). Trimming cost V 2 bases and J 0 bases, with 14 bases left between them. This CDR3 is CASSQNLRQSSYEQYF. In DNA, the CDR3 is TGTGCCAGCAGCCAAAATCTGAGACAGTCCTCCTACGAGCAGTACTTC.

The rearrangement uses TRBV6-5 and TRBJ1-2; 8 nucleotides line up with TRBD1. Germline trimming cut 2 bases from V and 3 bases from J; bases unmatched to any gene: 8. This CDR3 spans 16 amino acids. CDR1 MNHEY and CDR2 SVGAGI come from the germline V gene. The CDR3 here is CASSYEDRVVDYGYTF. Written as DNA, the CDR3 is TGTGCCAGCAGTTACGAGGACAGGGTTGTAGACTATGGCTACACCTTC.

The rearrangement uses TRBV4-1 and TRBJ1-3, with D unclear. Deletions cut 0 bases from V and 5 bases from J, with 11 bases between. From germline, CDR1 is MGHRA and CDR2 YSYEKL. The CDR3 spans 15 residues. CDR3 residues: CASSQEMAGRNTIYF. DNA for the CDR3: TGCGCCAGCAGCCAAGAGATGGCAGGAAGAAACACCATATATTTT.